This TCR beta chain was sequenced in a study of OX40 agonist ivuxolimab in advanced cancers. The repertoire was sequenced with immunoSEQ multiplex PCR; TCRdb's copy has only in-frame clones and lacks some. The sample has tens of thousands of clones, approximately 83% seen once; the top ten hold approximately 3%. This CDR3 comprises 17 residues. Per germline, CDR1 MGHRA and CDR2 YSYEKL. V shed 1 base and J shed 5 bases, with 18 bases lying between them. The chain has TRBV4-1 and TRBJ2-1; D uncertain. The sample was CD4+ or CD8+ T cells sorted from blood, taken in a trial of the OX40 agonist ivuxolimab. The TCR comes from an adult with an advanced solid tumor such as melanoma, head and neck, liver or kidney cancer. The CDR3 DNA is TGCGCCAGCAGCCAAGGACAAGGAGCGCGCCTTAACAATGAGCAGTTCTTC. Amino acid sequence: CASSQGQGARLNNEQFF.